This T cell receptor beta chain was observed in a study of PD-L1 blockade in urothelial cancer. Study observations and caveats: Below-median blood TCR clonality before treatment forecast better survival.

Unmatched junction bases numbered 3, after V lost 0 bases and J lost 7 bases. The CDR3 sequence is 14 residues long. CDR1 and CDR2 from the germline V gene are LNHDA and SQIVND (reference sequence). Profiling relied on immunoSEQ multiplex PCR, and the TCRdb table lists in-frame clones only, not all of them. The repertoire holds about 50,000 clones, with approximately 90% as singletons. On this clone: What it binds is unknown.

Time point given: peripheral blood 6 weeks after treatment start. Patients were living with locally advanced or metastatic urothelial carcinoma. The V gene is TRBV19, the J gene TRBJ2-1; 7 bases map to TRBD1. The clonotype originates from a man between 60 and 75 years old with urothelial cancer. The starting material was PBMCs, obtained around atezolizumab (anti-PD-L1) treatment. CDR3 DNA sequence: TGTGCCAGTAGTATAGAAGACAGGGTGAATGAGCAGTTCTTC. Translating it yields CASSIEDRVNEQFF.